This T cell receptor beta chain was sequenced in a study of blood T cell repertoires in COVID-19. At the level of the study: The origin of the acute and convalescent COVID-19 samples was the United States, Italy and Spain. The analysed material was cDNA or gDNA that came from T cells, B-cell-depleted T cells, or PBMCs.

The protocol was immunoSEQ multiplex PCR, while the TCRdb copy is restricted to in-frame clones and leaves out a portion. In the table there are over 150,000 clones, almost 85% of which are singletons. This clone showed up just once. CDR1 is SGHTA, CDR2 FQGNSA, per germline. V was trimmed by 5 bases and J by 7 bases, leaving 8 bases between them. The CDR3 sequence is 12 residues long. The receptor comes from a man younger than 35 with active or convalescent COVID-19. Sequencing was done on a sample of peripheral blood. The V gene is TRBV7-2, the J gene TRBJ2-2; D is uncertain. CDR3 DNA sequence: TGTGCCAGCAGCCCTTATCTCGGGGAGCTGTTTTTT. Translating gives CASSPYLGELFF.